The entry below describes one TCR beta chain. What it recognizes is unknown. Profiled with immunoSEQ multiplex PCR; TCRdb holds only in-frame clones, not every one. Altogether just over 8,500 clones are present, roughly 80% being singletons, with the ten largest covering about 8%. This specimen comes from a study of immune evolution from preneoplasia to lung adenocarcinoma. Findings and limits, study-wide: Normal lung had the highest top T cell clone frequencies. KRAS-mutant nodules had the highest T cell clonality.

V lost 1 base and J lost 4, with 13 bases in between. Germline-derived CDR1 and CDR2 are GTSNPN and SVGIG (reference sequence). CDR3 length: 14 amino acids. This TCR came from a donor aged 70 or older with lung adenocarcinoma. The chain employs TRBV30 and TRBJ1-2; the D gene is possibly TRBD1 (5 bases). Specimen: FFPE minimally invasive lung adenocarcinoma tissue. The CDR3 sequence: CAWSEMDTIYGYTF. The DNA of the CDR3 is TGTGCCTGGAGTGAAATGGACACCATCTATGGCTACACCTTC.